The text below deals with one TCR beta chain. The repertoire was sequenced with immunoSEQ multiplex PCR; TCRdb's copy has only in-frame clones and lacks some. The sample contains 150,000 to 200,000 clones, about nine tenths of which appear only once. The sample is drawn from a study of blood T cell repertoires in COVID-19. About the research overall: Material from acute and convalescent COVID-19 was sourced from the United States, Italy and Spain.

Germline CDR1 and CDR2: LGHDT and YNNKEL (reference sequence). The CDR3 is 17 residues long. The V and J ends lost 0 bases and 5 bases, in that order; junction bases with no gene match: 10. The sequencing input was peripheral blood. This receptor was identified in a man in his sixties with active or convalescent COVID-19. The chain recombines TRBV3-1 (or the pseudogene TRBV3-2) with TRBJ1-1; 9 positions match TRBD1. The CDR3 region is CASSQDPRGQGWTEAFF. The CDR3 DNA is TGTGCCAGCAGCCAAGACCCCCGGGGACAGGGATGGACTGAAGCTTTCTTT.